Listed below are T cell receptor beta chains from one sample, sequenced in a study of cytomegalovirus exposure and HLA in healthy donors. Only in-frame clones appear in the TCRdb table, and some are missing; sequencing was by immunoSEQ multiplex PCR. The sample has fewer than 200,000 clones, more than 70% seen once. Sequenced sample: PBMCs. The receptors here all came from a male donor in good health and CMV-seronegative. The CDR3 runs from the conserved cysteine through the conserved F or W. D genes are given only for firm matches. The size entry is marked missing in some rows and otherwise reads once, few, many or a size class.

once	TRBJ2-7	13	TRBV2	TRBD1	CASRGTGKIQQYF	TGTGCCAGCAGGGGGACAGGGAAAATTCAGCAGTACTTC
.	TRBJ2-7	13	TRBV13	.	CASSLARGYEQYF	TGTGCCAGCAGCTTGGCCAGGGGCTACGAGCAGTACTTC
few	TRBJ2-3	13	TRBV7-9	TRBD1	CSSSPQGANTQYF	TGTTCCAGCAGCCCACAGGGGGCAAATACGCAGTATTTT
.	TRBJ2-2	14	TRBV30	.	CAWSRGPNTGELFF	TGTGCCTGGAGTAGAGGGCCCAACACCGGGGAGCTGTTTTTT
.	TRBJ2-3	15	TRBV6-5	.	CASSWGGFSTDTQYF	TGTGCCAGCAGTTGGGGGGGCTTCAGCACAGATACGCAGTATTTT
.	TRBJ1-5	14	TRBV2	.	CASSDLYSNQPQHF	TGTGCCAGCAGTGATTTGTATAGCAATCAGCCCCAGCATTTT
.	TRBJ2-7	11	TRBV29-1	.	CSGGQVAEQYF	TGCAGCGGGGGACAAGTTGCCGAGCAGTACTTC
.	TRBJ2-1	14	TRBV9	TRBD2	CASSVVGSGDEQFF	TGTGCCAGCAGCGTAGTGGGTAGCGGGGATGAGCAGTTCTTC
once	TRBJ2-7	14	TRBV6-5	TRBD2	CASSYSGTSGEQYF	TGTGCCAGCAGTTACTCGGGGACTAGCGGCGAGCAGTACTTC
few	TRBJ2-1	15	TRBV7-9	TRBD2	CASSLALAGYNEQFF	TGTGCCAGCAGCTTAGCATTAGCGGGATACAATGAGCAGTTCTTC
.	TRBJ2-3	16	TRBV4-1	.	CASSQDRTTGTDTQYF	TGCGCCAGCAGCCAAGACCGCACGACAGGCACAGATACGCAGTATTTT
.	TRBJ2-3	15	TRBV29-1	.	CSPRRGLSSTDTQYF	TGCAGCCCCCGGAGGGGGCTCTCTAGCACAGATACGCAGTATTTT
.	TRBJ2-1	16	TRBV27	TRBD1	CASSSGTGGSYNEQFF	TGTGCCAGCAGTTCGGGGACAGGGGGCAGTTACAATGAGCAGTTCTTC
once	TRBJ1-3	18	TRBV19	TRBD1	CASSATTGTGGPGNTIYF	TGTGCCAGTAGTGCGACGACCGGGACAGGGGGTCCTGGAAACACCATATATTTT
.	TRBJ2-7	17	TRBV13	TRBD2	CASSLANLAGGPGEQYF	TGTGCCAGCAGCTTAGCCAATCTAGCGGGAGGGCCGGGGGAGCAGTACTTC
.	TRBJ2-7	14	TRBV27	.	CASSLHGGPGEQYF	TGTGCCAGCAGTTTACACGGGGGGCCGGGCGAGCAGTACTTC
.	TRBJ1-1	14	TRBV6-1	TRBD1	CASSGQGGNTEAFF	TGTGCCAGCAGTGGACAGGGAGGAAACACTGAAGCTTTCTTT
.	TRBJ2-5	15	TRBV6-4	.	CASSEAIADQETQYF	TGTGCCAGCAGTGAAGCCATCGCCGACCAAGAGACCCAGTACTTC
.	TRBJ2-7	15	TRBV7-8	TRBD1	CASSLEGTVGYEQYF	TGTGCCAGCAGCTTAGAAGGGACAGTTGGCTACGAGCAGTACTTC
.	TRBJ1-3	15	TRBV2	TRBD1	CASSPDRLSGNTIYF	TGTGCCAGCAGCCCGGACAGGCTTAGTGGAAACACCATATATTTT
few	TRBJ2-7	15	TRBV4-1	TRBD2	CASSQGTSGRYEQYF	TGCGCCAGCAGCCAAGGAACTAGCGGGAGGTACGAGCAGTACTTC
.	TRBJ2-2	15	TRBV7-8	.	CASSLVGQGTGELFF	TGTGCCAGCAGCTTAGTGGGACAAGGCACCGGGGAGCTGTTTTTT